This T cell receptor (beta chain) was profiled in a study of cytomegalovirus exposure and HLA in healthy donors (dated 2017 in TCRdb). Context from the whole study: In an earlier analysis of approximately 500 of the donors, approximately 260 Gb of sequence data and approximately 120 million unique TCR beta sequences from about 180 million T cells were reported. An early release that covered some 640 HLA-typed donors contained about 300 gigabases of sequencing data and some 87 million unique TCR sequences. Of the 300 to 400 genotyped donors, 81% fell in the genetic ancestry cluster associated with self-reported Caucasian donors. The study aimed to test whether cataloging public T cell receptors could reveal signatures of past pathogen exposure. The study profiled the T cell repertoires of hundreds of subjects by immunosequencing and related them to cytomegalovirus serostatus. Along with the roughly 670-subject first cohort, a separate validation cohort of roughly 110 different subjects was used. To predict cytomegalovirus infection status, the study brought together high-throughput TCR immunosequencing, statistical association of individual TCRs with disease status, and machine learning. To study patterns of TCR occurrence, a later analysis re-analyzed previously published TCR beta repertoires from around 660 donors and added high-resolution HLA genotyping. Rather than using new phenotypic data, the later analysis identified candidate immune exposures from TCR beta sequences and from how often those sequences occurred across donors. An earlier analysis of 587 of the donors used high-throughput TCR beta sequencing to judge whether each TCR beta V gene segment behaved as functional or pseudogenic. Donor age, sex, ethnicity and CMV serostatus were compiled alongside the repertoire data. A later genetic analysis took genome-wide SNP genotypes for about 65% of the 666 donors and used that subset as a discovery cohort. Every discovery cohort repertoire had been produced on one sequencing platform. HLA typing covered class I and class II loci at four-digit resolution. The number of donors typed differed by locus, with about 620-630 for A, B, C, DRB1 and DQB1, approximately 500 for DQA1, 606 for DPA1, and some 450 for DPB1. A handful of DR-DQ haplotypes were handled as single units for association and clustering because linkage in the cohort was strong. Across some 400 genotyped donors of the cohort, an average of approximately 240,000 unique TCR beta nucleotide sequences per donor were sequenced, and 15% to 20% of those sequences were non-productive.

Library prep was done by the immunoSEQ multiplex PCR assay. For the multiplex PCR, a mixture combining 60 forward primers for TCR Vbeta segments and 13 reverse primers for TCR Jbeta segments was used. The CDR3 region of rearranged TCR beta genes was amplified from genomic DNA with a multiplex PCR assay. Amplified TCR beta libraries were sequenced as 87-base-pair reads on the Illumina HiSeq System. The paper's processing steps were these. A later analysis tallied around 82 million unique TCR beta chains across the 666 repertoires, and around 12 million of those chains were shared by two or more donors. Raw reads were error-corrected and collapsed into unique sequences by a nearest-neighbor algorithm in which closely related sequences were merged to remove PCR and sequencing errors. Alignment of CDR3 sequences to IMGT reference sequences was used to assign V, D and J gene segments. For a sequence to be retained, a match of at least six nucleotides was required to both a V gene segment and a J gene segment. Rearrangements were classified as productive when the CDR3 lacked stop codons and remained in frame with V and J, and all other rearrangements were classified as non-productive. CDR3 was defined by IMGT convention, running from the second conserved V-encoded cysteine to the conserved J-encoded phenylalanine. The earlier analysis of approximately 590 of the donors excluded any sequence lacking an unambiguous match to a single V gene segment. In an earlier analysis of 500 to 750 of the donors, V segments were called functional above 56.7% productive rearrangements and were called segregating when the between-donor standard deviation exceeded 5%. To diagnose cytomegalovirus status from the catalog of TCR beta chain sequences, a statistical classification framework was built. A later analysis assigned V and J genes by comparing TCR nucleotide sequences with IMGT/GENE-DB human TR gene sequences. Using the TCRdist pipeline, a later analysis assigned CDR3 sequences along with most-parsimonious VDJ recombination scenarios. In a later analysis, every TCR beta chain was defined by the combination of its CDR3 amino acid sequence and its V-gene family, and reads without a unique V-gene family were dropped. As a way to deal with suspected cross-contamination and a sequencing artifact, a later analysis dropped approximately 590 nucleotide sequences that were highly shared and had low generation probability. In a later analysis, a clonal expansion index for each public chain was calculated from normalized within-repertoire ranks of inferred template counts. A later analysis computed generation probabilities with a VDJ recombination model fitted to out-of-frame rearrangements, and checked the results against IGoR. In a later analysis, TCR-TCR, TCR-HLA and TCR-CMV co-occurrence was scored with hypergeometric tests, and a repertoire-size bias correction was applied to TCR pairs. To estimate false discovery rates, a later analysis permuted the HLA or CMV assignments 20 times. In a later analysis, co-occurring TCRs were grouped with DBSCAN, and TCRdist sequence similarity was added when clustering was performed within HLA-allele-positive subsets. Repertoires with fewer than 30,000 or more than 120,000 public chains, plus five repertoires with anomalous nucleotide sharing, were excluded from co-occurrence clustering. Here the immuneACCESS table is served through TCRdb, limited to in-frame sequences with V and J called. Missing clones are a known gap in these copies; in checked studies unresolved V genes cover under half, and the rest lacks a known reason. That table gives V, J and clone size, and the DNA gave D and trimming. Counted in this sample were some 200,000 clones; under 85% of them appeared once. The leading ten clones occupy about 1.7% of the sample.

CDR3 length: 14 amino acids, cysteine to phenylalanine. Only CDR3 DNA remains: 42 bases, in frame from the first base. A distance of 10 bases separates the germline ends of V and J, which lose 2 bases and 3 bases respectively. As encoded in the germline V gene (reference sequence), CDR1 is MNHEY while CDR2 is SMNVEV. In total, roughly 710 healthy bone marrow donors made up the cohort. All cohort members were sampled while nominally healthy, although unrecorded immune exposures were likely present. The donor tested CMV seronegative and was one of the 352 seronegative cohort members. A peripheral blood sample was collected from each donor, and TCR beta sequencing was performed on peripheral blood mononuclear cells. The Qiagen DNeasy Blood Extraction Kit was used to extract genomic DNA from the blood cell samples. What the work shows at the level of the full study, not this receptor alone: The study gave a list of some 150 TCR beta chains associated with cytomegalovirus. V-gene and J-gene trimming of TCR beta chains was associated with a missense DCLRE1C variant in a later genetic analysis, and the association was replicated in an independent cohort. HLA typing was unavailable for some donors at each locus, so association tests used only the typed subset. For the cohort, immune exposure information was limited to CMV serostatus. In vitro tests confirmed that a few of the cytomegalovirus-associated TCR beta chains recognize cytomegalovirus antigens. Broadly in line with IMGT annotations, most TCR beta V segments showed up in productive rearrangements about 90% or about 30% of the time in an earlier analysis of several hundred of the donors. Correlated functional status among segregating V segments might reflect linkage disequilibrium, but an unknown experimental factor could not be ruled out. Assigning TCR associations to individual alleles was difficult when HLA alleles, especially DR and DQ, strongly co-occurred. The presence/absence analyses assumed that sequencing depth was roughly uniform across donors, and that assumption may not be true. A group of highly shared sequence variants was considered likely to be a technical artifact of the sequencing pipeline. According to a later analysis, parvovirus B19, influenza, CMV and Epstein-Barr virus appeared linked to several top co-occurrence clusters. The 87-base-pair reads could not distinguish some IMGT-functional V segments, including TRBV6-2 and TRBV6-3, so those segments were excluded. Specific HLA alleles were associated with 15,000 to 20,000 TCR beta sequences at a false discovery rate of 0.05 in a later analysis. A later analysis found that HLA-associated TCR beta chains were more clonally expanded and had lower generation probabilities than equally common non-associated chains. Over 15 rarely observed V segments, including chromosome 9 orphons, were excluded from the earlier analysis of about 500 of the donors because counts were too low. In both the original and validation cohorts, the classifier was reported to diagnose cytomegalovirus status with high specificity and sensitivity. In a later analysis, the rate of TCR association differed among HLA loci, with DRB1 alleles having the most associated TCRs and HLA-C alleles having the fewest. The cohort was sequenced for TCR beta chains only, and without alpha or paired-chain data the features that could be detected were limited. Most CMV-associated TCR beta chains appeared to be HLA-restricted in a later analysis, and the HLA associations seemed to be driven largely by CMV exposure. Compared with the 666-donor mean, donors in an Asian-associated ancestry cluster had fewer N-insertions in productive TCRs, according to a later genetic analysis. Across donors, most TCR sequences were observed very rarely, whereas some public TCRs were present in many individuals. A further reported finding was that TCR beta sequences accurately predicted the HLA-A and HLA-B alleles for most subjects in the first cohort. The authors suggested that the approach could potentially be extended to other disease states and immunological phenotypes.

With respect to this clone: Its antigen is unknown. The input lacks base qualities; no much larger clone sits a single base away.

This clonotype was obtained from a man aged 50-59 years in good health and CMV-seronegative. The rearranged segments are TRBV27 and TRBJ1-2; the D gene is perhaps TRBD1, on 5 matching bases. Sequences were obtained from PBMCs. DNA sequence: TGTGCCAGCAGTTTAAGGGGTTTATACTATGGCTACACCTTC. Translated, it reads CASSLRGLYYGYTF.